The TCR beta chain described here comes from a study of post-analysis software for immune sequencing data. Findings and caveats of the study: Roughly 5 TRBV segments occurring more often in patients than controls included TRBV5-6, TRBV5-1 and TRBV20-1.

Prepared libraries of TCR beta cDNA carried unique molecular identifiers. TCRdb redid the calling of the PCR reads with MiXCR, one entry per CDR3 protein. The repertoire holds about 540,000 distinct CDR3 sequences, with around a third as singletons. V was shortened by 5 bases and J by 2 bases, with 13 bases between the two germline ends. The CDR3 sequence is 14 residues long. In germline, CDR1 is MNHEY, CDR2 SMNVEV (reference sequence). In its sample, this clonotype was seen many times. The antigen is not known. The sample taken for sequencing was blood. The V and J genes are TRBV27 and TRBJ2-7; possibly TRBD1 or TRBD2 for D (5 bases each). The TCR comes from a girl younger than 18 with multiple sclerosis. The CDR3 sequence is CASSERGATYEQYF. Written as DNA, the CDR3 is TGTGCCAGCAGTGAGAGAGGGGCCACCTACGAGCAGTACTTC.